This T cell receptor (beta chain) comes out of a study of blood T cell repertoires in COVID-19. Study summary: Acute and convalescent COVID-19 specimens originated in the United States, Italy and Spain.

Study processing details: Amplified reference gene primers provided the basis for estimating nucleated cell counts. TCRdb's copy holds only in-frame clones and misses some; the assay was immunoSEQ multiplex PCR. That table is the source of V, J and clone size, and D and trimming were worked out from the DNA. The table records hundreds of thousands of clones, approximately 86% of them present only once. This clone turned up a few times. While infection was still active, Seattle patients were enrolled and then followed longitudinally. V was pared by 0 bases and J by 4 bases, with 7 bases between. The CDR3 sequence is 13 residues long. In germline, CDR1 is SGHRS, CDR2 YFSETQ.

The TCR originated in a woman in her 70s with COVID-19, enrolled during active disease. Sequencing input: peripheral blood. The rearrangement uses TRBV5-1 and TRBJ1-2; D gene unclear. As DNA, the CDR3 is TGCGCCAGCAGCTTGGGGACTATCTATGGCTACACCTTC. Protein sequence: CASSLGTIYGYTF.